This T cell receptor (beta chain) was observed in a study of neoadjuvant anti-PD-1 for oral cavity cancer. Study at large: Around day 43, patients without progression received a fourth nivolumab dose before surgery.

The sample holds a few counts of this clone. Time point here: after neoadjuvant nivolumab, at surgical resection. Patients had newly diagnosed, untreated stage II-IVA oral cavity squamous cell carcinoma. Most tumor samples had 4 to 6 ug input DNA in two replicates. Assay used: immunoSEQ multiplex PCR; TCRdb lists only in-frame clones, some missing. This sample has about 15,000 clones, with 40% found just once. This CDR3 has 14 residues. Germline-derived CDR1 and CDR2 are LNHDA and SQIVND (reference sequence). V was shortened by 3 bases and J by 0 bases, with 9 bases between the two germline ends. This clonotype was sampled from a person aged 40 to 85 with oral cavity squamous cell carcinoma. The chain has TRBV19 and TRBJ2-7; possible D gene TRBD1, 6 bases. This specimen consisted of tumor tissue, obtained after nivolumab (anti-PD-1) treatment. CDR3 sequence: CASSIPGHSYEQYF. As DNA, the CDR3 is TGTGCCAGTAGTATCCCGGGACACTCCTACGAGCAGTACTTC.